The 21 T cell receptor beta chains below come from one sample, sequenced in a study of blood T cell repertoires in COVID-19. Sequencing was performed with immunoSEQ multiplex PCR; in TCRdb, only in-frame clones are kept and a portion is missing. The sample includes some 330,000 clones, about 90% of them seen just once. Input material: PBMCs or T cells enriched from blood (not recorded which). Receptor source: a man younger than 40 who had recovered from COVID-19.

The chain couples TRBV11-3 to TRBJ2-1; TRBD1 matches at 8 bases. Trimming cost V 5 bases and J 2 bases; bases outside gene matches: 2. Germline loops: CDR1 SGHNT, CDR2 YENEEA. This CDR3 contains 14 residues. CDR3 loop: CASSHRGAYNEQFF. The CDR3 region has the DNA TGTGCCAGCAGCCACAGGGGGGCCTACAATGAGCAGTTCTTC.

The count of this clone is one. The chain uses TRBV3-1 (or the pseudogene TRBV3-2) and TRBJ1-5; D is ambiguous. Germline lookup yields CDR1 LGHDT and CDR2 YNNKEL (reference sequence). This CDR3 is 13 amino acids long. Trimming shortened V by 1 base and J by 6 bases, and 7 bases separated the two germline ends. CDR3 amino acids: CASSQVEGQPQHF. In DNA form, the CDR3 reads TGTGCCAGCAGCCAAGTTGAGGGTCAGCCCCAGCATTTT.

The chain has TRBV20-1 and TRBJ2-3; 8 bases fit TRBD1. With V trimmed by 4 bases and J by 9 bases, 3 bases remained unmatched. There are 11 residues in the CDR3. The V gene's germline CDR1 is DFQATT and CDR2 SNEGSKA (reference sequence). As DNA, the CDR3 is TGCAGTGCTACCAGACAGGGGACGCAGTATTTT. Translated, it gives CSATRQGTQYF.

This chain connects TRBV5-1 to TRBJ1-2; 7 bases line up with TRBD1. V was pared by 0 bases and J by 8 bases, with 4 bases of the junction left unmatched. The CDR3 spans 13 residues. The germline V gene encodes CDR1 SGHRS and CDR2 YFSETQ. As DNA, the CDR3 is TGCGCCAGCAGCTTGGGGGGACAGAGCGGCTACACCTTC. Translating gives CASSLGGQSGYTF.

This clone was seen a single time. The J gene is TRBJ1-4, the V gene TRBV3-1 (or the pseudogene TRBV3-2), with 8 bases identical to TRBD1. Germline V CDR1 and CDR2: LGHDT, YNNKEL (reference sequence). The V segment lost 5 bases and the J segment 5 bases; nucleotides outside the gene matches: 4. The CDR3 is made up of 14 amino acids. The CDR3 loop is CASSTRGPNEKLFF. Written as DNA, the CDR3 is TGTGCCAGCAGCACCAGGGGGCCCAATGAAAAACTGTTTTTT.

The J gene is TRBJ1-2, the V gene TRBV5-6; a possible D gene is TRBD1 (6 bases). Trimming stripped 0 bases from V and 4 bases from J, with 10 bases between. Germline-derived CDR1 and CDR2 are SGHDT and YYEEEE. This CDR3 spans 14 amino acids. Here the CDR3 reads CASSLVGTPYGYTF. The CDR3 bases are TGTGCCAGCAGCTTGGTAGGGACACCCTATGGCTACACCTTC. Looking up the rest from reference TRBV5-6 and TRBJ1-2 gives the full variable domain: DAGVTQSPTHLIKTRGQQVTLRCSPKSGHDTVSWYQQALGQGPQFIFQYYEEEERQRGNFPDRFSGHQFPNYSSELNVNALLLGDSALYLCASSLVGTPYGYTFGSGTRLTVV.

The genes are TRBV4-2 and TRBJ1-4; the match to TRBD1 covers 7 bases. With V trimmed by 5 bases and J by 4 bases, 1 base remained unmatched. Looked up from germline, CDR1 is LGHNA and CDR2 is YNFKEQ. This CDR3 comprises 13 residues. The DNA for the CDR3 is TGTGCCAGCAGCGGGACAGATAATGAAAAACTGTTTTTT. Translating gives CASSGTDNEKLFF.

About this clone itself: Other DNA variants within this sample encode the same CDR3. V is TRBV28 and J is TRBJ1-2; D perhaps matches TRBD1 (6 bases). The V and J ends lost 5 bases and 0 bases respectively, with 10 bases between them. Per the germline V gene, CDR1 is MDHEN and CDR2 is SYDVKM. The CDR3 runs 14 residues. The DNA of the CDR3 is TGTGCCAGCAGTCTACAGGGAGCTAACTATGGCTACACCTTC. Amino acids: CASSLQGANYGYTF.

The chain combines TRBV6-6 with TRBJ2-3; D is uncertain. Between the trimmed V and J ends, which lost 2 bases and 6 bases, there was a span of 15 bases. The CDR3 is 15 amino acids. Germline V gene sequence: CDR1 MNHNY, CDR2 SVGAGI (reference sequence). The CDR3 nucleotides are TGTGCCAGCAGTTACCTAGAGATAAATCGGGATACGCAGTATTTT. It codes for CASSYLEINRDTQYF.

The chain combines TRBV7-9 with TRBJ1-6, with 10 positions matching TRBD1. The CDR3 is 18 residues long. CDR1 and CDR2 from the germline V gene are SEHNR and FQNEAQ (reference sequence). Trimming took 5 bases from V and 0 from J; bases not matched to a gene: 7. CDR3 DNA: TGTGCCAGCAGCCCGGGACAGGGGCTCAGCTCCTATAATTCACCCCTCCACTTT. Amino acids: CASSPGQGLSSYNSPLHF.

The V call is TRBV28, the J call TRBJ1-5; 7 bases align to TRBD1. CDR1 and CDR2 from the germline V gene are MDHEN and SYDVKM. Trimming removed 6 bases from V and 5 bases from J; junction bases left unmatched: 7. The CDR3 is made up of 14 amino acids. CDR3 DNA: TGTGCCAGCAGCCCAGGACAGGCCCATCAGCCCCAGCATTTT. It codes for CASSPGQAHQPQHF.

The genes are TRBV4-1 and TRBJ2-7; the match to TRBD1 covers 12 bases. Per the germline V gene, CDR1 is MGHRA and CDR2 is YSYEKL. The CDR3 runs to 18 residues. The V gene end was trimmed by 2 bases and the J gene end by 3 bases; junction bases not matched to a gene: 11. CDR3 DNA sequence: TGCGCCAGCAGCCAACCGATCGGAGGGACAGGGGGCGTCTACGAGCAGTACTTC. This encodes CASSQPIGGTGGVYEQYF.

This clone is a singleton in its sample. The V gene is TRBV24-1, the J gene TRBJ1-2; 8 nucleotides match TRBD1. Germline V gene data show CDR1 as KGHDR and CDR2 as SFDVKD. Germline trimming cut 3 bases from V and 8 bases from J; bases unmatched to any gene: 16. This CDR3 spans 17 amino acids. The CDR3: CATSDRARQGTRGGYTF. CDR3 DNA: TGTGCCACCAGTGATCGAGCAAGACAGGGGACGCGCGGCGGCTACACCTTC.

The rearrangement uses TRBV2 and TRBJ1-5; D not resolved. CDR1 is SNHLY and CDR2 is FYNNEI in the germline V gene. V was trimmed by 1 base and J by 3 bases, leaving 4 bases between them. The CDR3 is 13 amino acids. In DNA form, the CDR3 reads TGTGCCAGCAGTGAAGAGCACAATCAGCCCCAGCATTTT. Its protein is CASSEEHNQPQHF.

The chain carries TRBV6-1 and TRBJ1-3; 8 nucleotides line up with TRBD1. CDR3 length: 13 amino acids. V dropped 3 bases and J dropped 6; count of bases not matched to a gene: 1. Per germline, CDR1 MNHNS and CDR2 SASEGT. Written as DNA, the CDR3 is TGTGCCAGCAGTGACAGGGGGCTAAACACCATATATTTT. Its protein product is CASSDRGLNTIYF.

This rearrangement joins TRBV5-4 to TRBJ2-1, with D perhaps TRBD2 (5 bases). V was clipped by 2 bases and J by 3 bases, with 12 bases between them. The V gene's germline CDR1 is SGHNT and CDR2 YYREEE (reference sequence). This CDR3 comprises 15 residues. The CDR3 region is CASSFRRSGYNEQFF. CDR3 sequence (DNA): TGTGCCAGCAGCTTTCGCCGAAGCGGCTACAATGAGCAGTTCTTC.

V usage is TRBV30 and J usage is TRBJ1-5; no reliable D call. The CDR3 has 13 amino acids. Trimming took off 1 base at V and 4 bases at J, with 8 bases between the two ends. Germline lookup yields CDR1 GTSNPN and CDR2 SVGIG (reference sequence). CDR3 nucleotides: TGTGCCTGGAGTGGTACGGGGAATCAGCCCCAGCATTTT. It is translated as CAWSGTGNQPQHF.

This rearrangement joins TRBV27 to TRBJ2-5, with a tentative D call TRBD2 (6 bases). V was pared by 3 bases and J by 1 base, with 9 bases between. The CDR3 has 14 residues. Germline V gives CDR1 MNHEY, CDR2 SMNVEV (reference sequence). CDR3 coding DNA: TGTGCCAGCAGTTTTGTGGGAGGCCAAGAGACCCAGTACTTC. Encoded protein: CASSFVGGQETQYF.

The chain recombines TRBV6-5 with TRBJ2-7; maybe TRBD1 (6 bases). Trimming cost V 4 bases and J 3 bases, with 13 bases left between them. The V gene's germline CDR1 is MNHEY and CDR2 SVGAGI. The CDR3 runs 14 residues. The CDR3, as DNA: TGTGCCAGCAGTTCAACGGGACACCTCTACGAGCAGTACTTC. Its protein is CASSSTGHLYEQYF.

This sequence joins TRBV4-1 and TRBJ2-1; 16 bases fit TRBD2. The CDR3 consists of 19 residues. The germline CDR1 and CDR2 sequences are MGHRA and YSYEKL. The V gene end was trimmed by 3 bases and the J gene end by 1 base; junction bases not matched to a gene: 6. CDR3 sequence: CASSQLGLAGGNSYNEQFF. The CDR3 DNA is TGCGCCAGCAGCCAGTTGGGACTAGCGGGGGGGAATTCCTACAATGAGCAGTTCTTC.

The V call is TRBV14, the J call TRBJ1-6, with D possibly matching TRBD1 (6 bases). Trimming pared 2 bases from V and 9 bases from J, leaving 11 bases between. From germline, CDR1 is SGHDN and CDR2 FVKESK. The CDR3 has 14 residues. The CDR3 coding sequence is TGTGCCAGCAGCCAAACAGGGATTGCTTCACCCCTCCACTTT. Translated: CASSQTGIASPLHF.